The clone carrying this T cell receptor (beta chain) was recorded a few times. The CDR3 is 15 amino acids. Germline CDR1 reads SGHTA; CDR2 reads FQGTGA. V trimming: 4 bases; J trimming: 5 bases; junction bases outside the gene matches: 5. This entry belongs to a study of technical replicates of blood from a handful of donors. TCRdb's copy holds only in-frame clones and misses some; the assay was immunoSEQ multiplex PCR. Among around 73,000 clones listed, roughly 90% were seen once. This sequence was found in a human donor in good health. Some clones in this sample may be carry-over from other donors' samples. The V and J genes are TRBV7-3 and TRBJ2-2; TRBD2 matches at 9 bases. The sample consisted of PBMCs. CDR3 in DNA: TGTGCCAGCAGCTCGGCGGGGGGGAGGACCGGGGAGCTGTTTTTT. This sequence encodes CASSSAGGRTGELFF.